These 19 T cell receptor beta chains were all obtained from the same sample, sequenced in a study of blood T cell repertoires in COVID-19. Only in-frame clones appear in the TCRdb table, and some are missing; sequencing was by immunoSEQ multiplex PCR. This sample has 250,000 to 400,000 clones; 88% occur once, and the top ten carry roughly 1.7%. Sequenced: peripheral blood. These receptor sequences come from a woman aged 25 to 39 with COVID-19, enrolled during active disease.

The chain uses TRBV6-5 and TRBJ2-7, with TRBD1 as a possible D gene (5 bases). Germline values: CDR1 MNHEY, CDR2 SVGAGI. CDR3 length: 11 residues. Trimming removed 11 bases from V and 5 bases from J, with 13 bases in between. The CDR3 sequence is CAVWQGNEQYF. CDR3 nucleotides: TGTGCCGTCTGGCAGGGCAACGAGCAGTACTTC.

V usage is TRBV14 and J usage is TRBJ2-7; D gene ambiguous. The CDR3 contains 16 residues. The germline V gene encodes CDR1 SGHDN and CDR2 FVKESK. V shed 1 base and J shed 0 bases, with 13 bases lying between them. CDR3 DNA: TGTGCCAGCAGCCAAGGGTTCGGCGGAACCTCCTACGAGCAGTACGTC. As protein: CASSQGFGGTSYEQYV.

The rearrangement links TRBV25-1 to TRBJ1-3; D uncertain. V dropped 5 bases and J dropped 0 bases, with 11 bases sitting between them. The CDR3 has 15 residues. Per germline, CDR1 MGHDK and CDR2 SYGVNS. CDR3 protein: CASSPAGSSGNTIYF. The CDR3 DNA is TGTGCCAGCAGTCCGGCAGGATCCTCTGGAAACACCATATATTTT.

The J gene is TRBJ1-1, the V gene TRBV28; 8 bases align to TRBD1. CDR1 MDHEN and CDR2 SYDVKM come from the germline V gene. Unmatched junction bases numbered 8, after V lost 4 bases and J lost 7 bases. The CDR3 spans 14 residues. In DNA, the CDR3 is TGTGCCAGCAGTTGGCAGGGGGCCTCTCTTGAAGCTTTCTTT. Its translation is CASSWQGASLEAFF.

The V and J genes are TRBV19 and TRBJ1-4, with D tentatively TRBD1 (5 bases). Per the germline V gene, CDR1 is LNHDA and CDR2 is SQIVND (reference sequence). The CDR3 has 15 residues. V was clipped by 6 bases and J by 5 bases, with 16 bases between them. The CDR3 loop reads CASRDGGGENEKLFF. DNA of the CDR3: TGTGCCAGTAGGGATGGAGGAGGGGAGAATGAAAAACTGTTTTTT.

V and J are TRBV5-4 and TRBJ1-3; D unclear. V was shortened by 4 bases and J by 0 bases, with 5 bases between the two germline ends. Germline V gene data show CDR1 as SGHNT and CDR2 as YYREEE (reference sequence). The CDR3 has 13 residues. In nucleotides, the CDR3 is TGTGCCAGCAGCGTCCGCTCTGGAAACACCATATATTTT. This sequence encodes CASSVRSGNTIYF.

The V and J genes are TRBV12-5 and TRBJ1-3; D may be TRBD1 (5 bases). From germline, CDR1 is LGHNT and CDR2 FRNRAP. V was cut by 6 bases and J by 2 bases, with 8 bases left in between. The CDR3 covers 13 residues. The CDR3 spells CASGWGTGNTIYF. The CDR3 DNA sequence: TGTGCTAGTGGCTGGGGCACTGGAAACACCATATATTTT.

V and J are TRBV29-1 and TRBJ1-1; D is unresolved. Trimming shortened V by 3 bases and J by 1 base, and 12 bases separated the two germline ends. CDR1 is SQVTM, CDR2 ANQGSEA, per germline. The CDR3 length is 14 residues. CDR3 sequence reads: CSVERPGWNTEAFF. In DNA, the CDR3 is TGCAGCGTTGAGCGACCGGGGTGGAACACTGAAGCTTTCTTT.

J is TRBJ2-3 and V is TRBV9; 8 nucleotides align to TRBD2. Losses at the gene ends were 0 bases for V and 3 bases for J; bases not matched to a gene: 9. The CDR3 extends over 17 amino acids. Per germline, CDR1 SGDLS and CDR2 YYNGEE. This CDR3 is CASSVEGSGATTDTQYF. CDR3 DNA sequence: TGTGCCAGCAGCGTAGAGGGTAGCGGGGCGACGACAGATACGCAGTATTTT. Full variable domain (missing parts from reference TRBV9 and TRBJ2-3): DSGVTQTPKHLITATGQRVTLRCSPRSGDLSVYWYQQSLDQGLQFLIQYYNGEERAKGNILERFSAQQFPDLHSELNLSSLELGDSALYFCASSVEGSGATTDTQYFGPGTRLTVL.

The CDR3 reads CASSASTGLAADTQYF. For the CDR3, the DNA is TGTGCCAGCAGCGCGAGCACCGGACTAGCGGCAGATACGCAGTATTTT. This rearrangement joins TRBV9 to TRBJ2-3, with TRBD2 matching over 10 bases. Germline V gene sequence: CDR1 SGDLS, CDR2 YYNGEE. After removal of 3 bases from V and 4 bases from J, the junction contained 8 bases not matched to a gene. The CDR3 length is 16 residues.

As concerns this clone: The junction shows a germline mismatch at one end, possibly a read error. The genes are TRBV3-1 (or the pseudogene TRBV3-2) and TRBJ1-2; possibly TRBD1 for D (5 bases). Germline loops: CDR1 LGHDT, CDR2 YNNKEL (reference sequence). The CDR3 loop spans 15 amino acids. In DNA form, the CDR3 reads TGTGCCGGCAGCCAAGTTACAGGCAGAAACTATGGCTACACCTTC. Its translation is CAGSQVTGRNYGYTF.

V and J are TRBV9 and TRBJ1-6; 9 bases map to TRBD1. The CDR3 loop spans 19 amino acids. Germline loops: CDR1 SGDLS, CDR2 YYNGEE. J lost 8 bases, V lost 0 bases, and 15 bases had no gene match. The CDR3 region has the DNA TGTGCCAGCAGCGTAGCTAACGGGACAGGGTTTTTTTCGGATTCACCCCTCCACTTT. It translates to CASSVANGTGFFSDSPLHF.

The J gene is TRBJ1-1, the V gene TRBV2, with D possibly TRBD1 on 6 matching bases. The CDR3 is 15 residues long. In germline, CDR1 is SNHLY, CDR2 FYNNEI. Deletions cut 7 bases from V and 3 bases from J, with 18 bases between. CDR3 in amino acids: CASIRTEYEYTEAFF. The CDR3 region has the DNA TGTGCCAGCATTCGGACAGAGTATGAGTACACTGAAGCTTTCTTT. The complete variable domain, with remaining parts taken from reference TRBV2 and TRBJ1-1, reads EPEVTQTPSHQVTQMGQEVILRCVPISNHLYFYWYRQILGQKVEFLVSFYNNEISEKSEIFDDQFSVERPDGSNFTLKIRSTKLEDSAMYFCASIRTEYEYTEAFFGQGTRLTVV.

The gene calls are TRBV7-8 and TRBJ2-7; 9 nucleotides line up with TRBD1. The junction had 8 bases not matched to a gene; V was cut back by 5 bases and J by 3 bases. The CDR3 consists of 15 residues. Germline-derived CDR1 and CDR2 are SGHVS and FQNEAQ. The CDR3 coding sequence is TGTGCCAGCAGCGTCCCGGGACAGGGTTTCTACGAGCAGTACTTC. Translation: CASSVPGQGFYEQYF. Using reference TRBV7-8 and TRBJ2-7 for the parts outside the CDR3, the full variable domain is GAGVSQSPRYKVAKRGQDVALRCDPISGHVSLFWYQQALGQGPEFLTYFQNEAQLDKSGLPSDRFFAERPEGSVSTLKIQRTQQEDSAVYLCASSVPGQGFYEQYFGPGTRLTVT.

V gene TRBV7-8 combines with J gene TRBJ2-3, with TRBD2 matching over 10 bases. CDR3 length: 17 amino acids. V was clipped by 5 bases and J by 1 base; unmatched bases: 9. Germline CDR1 is SGHVS and CDR2 is FQNEAQ. The CDR3 DNA is TGTGCCAGCAGCCCCATAAGTGGACTAGCGGGCACAGATACGCAGTATTTT. Translated, it gives CASSPISGLAGTDTQYF.

The CDR3 nucleotides read TGTGCCAGCAGCTCCGGGAGGCCGAGGGCTTACAATGAGCAGTTCTTC. It codes for CASSSGRPRAYNEQFF. The V call is TRBV9, the J call TRBJ2-1, with 7 positions matching TRBD2. CDR3 length equals 16 residues. The J segment lost 4 bases and the V segment lost 4 bases, leaving 11 bases of the junction unmatched. The germline V gene has CDR1 SGDLS and CDR2 YYNGEE.

The J gene is TRBJ1-1, the V gene TRBV7-9, with a weak D call TRBD1 (6 bases). Trimming cost V 5 bases and J 1 base, with 14 bases left between them. This CDR3 region has 15 residues. CDR1 and CDR2 (germline): SEHNR, FQNEAQ (reference sequence). CDR3 in amino acids: CASSPILGQNTEAFF. In DNA form, the CDR3 reads TGTGCCAGCAGCCCGATTTTGGGACAGAACACTGAAGCTTTCTTT.

In this sample, this clone turned up a few times. V and J are TRBV10-3 and TRBJ1-1, with TRBD1 matching over 8 bases. V lost 6 bases to trimming and J lost 4 bases; unmatched junction nucleotides: 4. This CDR3 is built from 13 residues. Looked up from germline, CDR1 is ENHRY and CDR2 is SYGVKD. The CDR3 coding sequence is TGTGCCATCAGGGCAGGGGGCGGCACTGAAGCTTTCTTT. It translates to CAIRAGGGTEAFF.

This chain joins TRBV7-2 and TRBJ2-1; D is unresolved. The V gene's germline CDR1 is SGHTA and CDR2 FQGNSA. This CDR3 has 13 amino acids. The V end was cut by 5 bases, the J end by 9 bases, with 14 bases between. The CDR3 DNA sequence: TGTGCCAGCAGCGATCGGTGGTCTGGTGAGCAGTTCTTC. Its protein product is CASSDRWSGEQFF.